This T cell receptor (beta chain) was obtained from a study of shared clonotypes between healthy human individuals. Study-wide points: Sharing across several donors was seen in about 5% of naive CD4 clonotypes. The study generally estimated greater richness for naive than memory subsets.

Concerning this clone: No antigen is known for it.

V was trimmed by 2 bases and J by 4 bases, leaving 18 bases between them. The germline gives CDR1 SGHAT, CDR2 FQNNGV. The CDR3 is 16 residues long. The table came from immunoSEQ multiplex PCR; TCRdb's copy has only in-frame clones and leaves some out. The sample holds roughly 2.2 million clones, 80% to 95% seen once. Sequences were obtained from naive CD4+ T cells from PBMCs. Subset indicated: CD45RA+ positively selected. The TCR was taken from a young man in good health. Some clones in this sample may be carry-over from other donors' samples. V is TRBV11-2 and J is TRBJ2-7; tentative D call: TRBD1 (5 bases). This CDR3 reads CASSLWASGFLYEQYF. The CDR3 coding sequence is TGTGCCAGCAGCTTATGGGCTTCAGGGTTTCTTTACGAGCAGTACTTC.